A single sample gave rise to the 3 T cell receptor beta chains below, sequenced in a study of T-cell reconstitution after alpha-beta-depleted transplantation in children. A library of TCRbeta sequences, prepared with unique molecular identifiers, was generated. Using its own MiXCR run on the PCR reads, TCRdb lists one record per CDR3 protein. The data show approximately 270,000 distinct CDR3 sequences, approximately 24% seen once. The source material was PBMCs, mostly from graft donor cells, sampled 360 days after TCRalphabeta/CD19-depleted stem cell transplant. Receptor source: a female patient aged 2-15 years who had a stem cell transplant for congenital amegakaryocytic thrombocytopenia, so the T cells may come from the graft donor.

This clonotype was observed many times. The chain combines TRBV29-1 with TRBJ2-1; D may be TRBD1 or TRBD2 (5 bases each). Germline loops: CDR1 SQVTM, CDR2 ANQGSEA. The V and J ends lost 3 bases and 4 bases respectively, with 10 bases between them. The CDR3 covers 13 residues. CDR3 loop: CSVEGRGYNEQFF. DNA for the CDR3: TGCAGCGTTGAGGGACGCGGATACAATGAGCAGTTCTTC.

This clonotype was counted between two and nine times. The chain links TRBV18 to TRBJ2-1; D is undetermined. Trimming removed 8 bases from V and 9 bases from J, with 11 bases in between. The CDR3 runs to 11 residues. The germline CDR1 and CDR2 sequences are KGHSH and LQKENI. The CDR3 DNA sequence: TGTGCCAGCCCCCGTCTTACTGAGCAGTTCTTC. As protein: CASPRLTEQFF.

This clonotype was detected only a few times. V usage is TRBV7-2 and J usage is TRBJ2-1; D might be TRBD1 or TRBD2, each matching 5 bases. Germline V CDR1 and CDR2: SGHTA, FQGNSA. The CDR3 is 14 amino acids. Trimming removed 3 bases from V and 5 bases from J, with 11 bases in between. Here the CDR3 reads CASSLSGTNNEQFF. CDR3 in DNA: TGTGCCAGCAGCTTGTCCGGGACGAACAATGAGCAGTTCTTC.